In this sample, the clone carrying this T cell receptor beta chain turned up once. Antigen specificity is unknown. This entry is derived from a study of OX40 agonist ivuxolimab in advanced cancers. Study context: As their treatment, patients were administered ivuxolimab, an agonistic anti-OX40 (CD134) antibody. Treatment received earlier with anti-PD-1, anti-PD-L1 or anti-CTLA-4 agents was allowed, and 40% had some.

Study-level findings and limits: Within 6 weeks, CD4+ and CD8+ blood T cells expanded clonally at 0.1 to 3.0 mg/kg. Determination of antigen specificity was not performed for the expanded peripheral T cells.

Assay: immunoSEQ multiplex PCR; the TCRdb copy retains only in-frame clones and omits some. The top ten hold 30% of the sample, which has approximately 21,000 clones, under 90% seen once. The source of this sequence is an adult with an advanced solid tumor such as melanoma, head and neck, liver or kidney cancer. The specimen comprised CD4+ or CD8+ T cells sorted from blood, sampled in a trial of the OX40 agonist ivuxolimab.

The CDR3 region has the DNA TGTGCCAGCAAAAATTCCCTTTCCTACGAGCAGTACTTC. This encodes CASKNSLSYEQYF. The rearrangement uses TRBV6-1 and TRBJ2-7; D is unclear. The length of the CDR3 is 13 residues. V was shortened by 7 bases and J by 1 base, with 11 bases between the two germline ends. Germline CDR1 and CDR2: MNHNS and SASEGT.